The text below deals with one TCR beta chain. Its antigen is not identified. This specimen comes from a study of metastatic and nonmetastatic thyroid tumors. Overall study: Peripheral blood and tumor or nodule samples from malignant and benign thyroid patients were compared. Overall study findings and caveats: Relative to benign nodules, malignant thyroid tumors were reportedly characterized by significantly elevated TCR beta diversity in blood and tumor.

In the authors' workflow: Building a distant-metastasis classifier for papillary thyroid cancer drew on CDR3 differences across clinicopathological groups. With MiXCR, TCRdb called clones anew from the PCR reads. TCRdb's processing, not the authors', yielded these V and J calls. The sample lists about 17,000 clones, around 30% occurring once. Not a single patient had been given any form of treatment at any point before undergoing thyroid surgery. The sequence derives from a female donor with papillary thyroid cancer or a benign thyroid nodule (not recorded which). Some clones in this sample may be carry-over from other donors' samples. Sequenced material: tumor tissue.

CDR3 nucleotide sequence: TGTGCCAGCTCGCAAGGGACAGGGAATTCACCCCTCCACTTT. Residues: CASSQGTGNSPLHF. The rearrangement links TRBV18 to TRBJ1-6, with 9 bases fitting TRBD1. The V segment lost 6 bases and the J segment 7 bases; nucleotides outside the gene matches: 4. Germline CDR1 is KGHSH and CDR2 is LQKENI. CDR3 length: 14 amino acids. The full variable domain, its missing parts supplied by reference TRBV18 and TRBJ1-6, is NAGVMQNPRHLVRRRGQEARLRCSPMKGHSHVYWYRQLPEEGLKFMVYLQKENIIDESGMPKERFSAEFPKEGPSILRIQQVVRGDSAAYFCASSQGTGNSPLHFGNGTRLTVT.